One T cell receptor (beta chain) is described in this entry. The antigen remains unidentified. This sample stems from a study of T cell responses to AZD1222 COVID-19 vaccine. Study results and limitations: Spike-specific TCR breadth and depth were elevated following two AZD1222 doses. The reported proportion of spike-specific TCRs targeting unmutated variant regions was nearly half. Donors in the cohort were predominantly white British and more often female, and clonal diversity was possibly underestimated.

From germline, CDR1 is SGHTA and CDR2 FQGTGA. The germline V and J ends were trimmed by 5 bases and 6 bases, with 14 bases remaining between them. The CDR3 loop spans 13 amino acids. Here immunoSEQ multiplex PCR was the method, and the copy in TCRdb shows in-frame clones only, minus some. The sample yields 150,000 or so clones, about 90% seen once. This specimen consisted of peripheral blood, obtained 28 days after the second AZD1222 dose. The receptor's source is an adult who received the AZD1222 COVID-19 vaccine. The rearrangement uses TRBV7-3 and TRBJ2-7; a possible D gene is TRBD2 (6 bases). The CDR3 here is CASSPDPEGEQYF. The CDR3 nucleotides read TGTGCCAGCAGCCCCGACCCGGAGGGCGAGCAGTACTTC.